This TCR beta chain was captured in a study of T cells in tumors after PD-1 blockade. About the research overall: Treatment was either pembrolizumab 200 mg every 3 weeks or cemiplimab 350 mg every 2 weeks. Daily vismodegib 150 mg continued in a subset of anti-PD-1-treated patients.

Trimming removed 1 base from V and 0 bases from J; junction bases left unmatched: 11. In germline, CDR1 is SNHLY, CDR2 FYNNEI. CDR3 length equals 18 residues. Libraries were prepared by immunoSEQ multiplex PCR; TCRdb keeps only in-frame clonotypes and omits some of them. The table lists about 47,000 clones, about four fifths of them singletons. Study-wide results and caveats: Peripheral recruitment is suggested, as some novel exhausted tumor clones were in pre-treatment blood.

As for this clone: Its specificity is unknown.

This specimen was PBMCs, taken before anti-PD-1 treatment. The receptor was isolated from a human donor with basal cell carcinoma. This chain connects TRBV2 to TRBJ2-7; 8 bases map to TRBD1. The CDR3 nucleotides read TGTGCCAGCAGTGAAGGAGCAGGGGGCCCTTACCCCTCCTACGAGCAGTACTTC. It encodes CASSEGAGGPYPSYEQYF.